Included here is one TCR beta chain sequence, with context. Its antigen is undetermined. This entry comes from a study of neoadjuvant nivolumab and ipilimumab in lung cancer. The study, taken as a whole, reports: From pretherapy to surgery, tumor richness and clonality rose with dual therapy. TCR richness and clonality were higher in tumors than adjacent uninvolved lung.

The V and J ends lost 2 bases and 4 bases respectively, with 17 bases between them. Germline CDR1 MGHRA, CDR2 YSYEKL. The CDR3 is made up of 16 amino acids. Clones were read by immunoSEQ multiplex PCR, and TCRdb kept only the in-frame ones, dropping some. Here the sample spans about 38,000 clones, 89% being singletons. The material was peripheral blood, obtained before neoadjuvant nivolumab, alone or with ipilimumab. V and J are TRBV4-1 and TRBJ1-1, with unresolved D. This sequence originates from an adult with non-small cell lung cancer. CDR3 sequence reads: CASSQPTKGIGTEAFF. The CDR3 DNA reads as TGCGCCAGCAGCCAACCGACCAAGGGTATAGGCACTGAAGCTTTCTTT.